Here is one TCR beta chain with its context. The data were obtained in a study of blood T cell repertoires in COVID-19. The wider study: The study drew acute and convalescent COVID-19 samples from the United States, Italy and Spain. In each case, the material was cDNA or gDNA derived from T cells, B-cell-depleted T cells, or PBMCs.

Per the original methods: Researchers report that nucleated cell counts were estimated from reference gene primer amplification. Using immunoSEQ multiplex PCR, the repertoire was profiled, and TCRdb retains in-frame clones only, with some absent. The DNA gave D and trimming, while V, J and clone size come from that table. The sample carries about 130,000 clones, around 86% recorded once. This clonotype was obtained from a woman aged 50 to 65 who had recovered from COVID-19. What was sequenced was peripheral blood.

The CDR3 loop reads CASRMQGKNTIYF. The CDR3 bases are TGCGCCAGCAGGATGCAGGGGAAAAACACCATATATTTT. The genes are TRBV5-1 and TRBJ1-3; a weak D match, TRBD1 (6 bases). CDR3 size: 13 residues. Trimming cost V 5 bases and J 6 bases, with 12 bases left between them. In germline, CDR1 is SGHRS, CDR2 YFSETQ.